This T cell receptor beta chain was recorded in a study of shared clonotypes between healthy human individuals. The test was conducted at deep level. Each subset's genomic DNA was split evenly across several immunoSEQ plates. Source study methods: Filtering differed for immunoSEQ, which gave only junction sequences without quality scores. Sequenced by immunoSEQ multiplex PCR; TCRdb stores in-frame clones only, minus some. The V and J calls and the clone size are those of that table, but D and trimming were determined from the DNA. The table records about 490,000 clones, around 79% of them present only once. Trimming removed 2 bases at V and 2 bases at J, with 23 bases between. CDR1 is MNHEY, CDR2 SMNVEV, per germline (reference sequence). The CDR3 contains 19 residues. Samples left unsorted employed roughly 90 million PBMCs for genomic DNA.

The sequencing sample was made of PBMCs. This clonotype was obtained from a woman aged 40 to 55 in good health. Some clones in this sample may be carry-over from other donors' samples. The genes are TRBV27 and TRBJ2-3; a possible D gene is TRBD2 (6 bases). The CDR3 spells CASSLSLGPRLEVTDTQYF. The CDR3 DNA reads TGTGCCAGCAGTTTAAGTTTGGGCCCCCGACTAGAAGTCACAGATACGCAGTATTTT.